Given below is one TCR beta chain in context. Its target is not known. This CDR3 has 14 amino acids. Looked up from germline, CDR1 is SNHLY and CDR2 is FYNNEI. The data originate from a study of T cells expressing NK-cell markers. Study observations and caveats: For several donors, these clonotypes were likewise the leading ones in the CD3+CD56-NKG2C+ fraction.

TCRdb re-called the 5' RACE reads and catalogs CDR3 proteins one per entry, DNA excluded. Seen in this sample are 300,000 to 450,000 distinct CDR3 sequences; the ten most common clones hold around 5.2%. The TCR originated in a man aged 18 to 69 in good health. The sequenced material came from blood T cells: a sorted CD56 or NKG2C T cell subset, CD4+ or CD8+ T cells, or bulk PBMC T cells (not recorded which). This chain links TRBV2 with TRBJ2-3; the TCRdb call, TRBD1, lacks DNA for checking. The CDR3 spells CASKGDRYTDTQYF.